Below, one T cell receptor (beta chain) is given with its context. The data stem from a study of blood T cell repertoires in COVID-19. The protocol was immunoSEQ multiplex PCR, while the TCRdb copy is restricted to in-frame clones and leaves out a portion. The sample has 60,000 to 80,000 clones; around 90% are singletons. The sequenced sample was peripheral blood. This clonotype was obtained from a human donor in a cohort sampled during active COVID-19.

CDR3 DNA: TGTGCCAGCAGCGGACCTGGGACTAGCGGGAGTCTTGGATCCACAGATACGCAGTATTTT. Protein: CASSGPGTSGSLGSTDTQYF. The chain carries TRBV9 and TRBJ2-3; 14 positions agree with TRBD2. Germline V gene lookup returns CDR1 SGDLS and CDR2 YYNGEE. CDR3 length equals 20 residues. Losses at the gene ends were 3 bases for V and 2 bases for J; bases not matched to a gene: 14.